A selection of T cell receptor beta chains follows, all from one sample in a study of blood T cell repertoires in COVID-19. This table comes from immunoSEQ multiplex PCR, and its TCRdb copy is limited to in-frame clones, with some not included. The sample carries fewer than 300,000 clones, approximately 87% recorded once. The sequenced material came from peripheral blood. The receptors stem from a human donor in a cohort sampled during active COVID-19. Both conserved end residues are part of each CDR3. The D gene is left open where the match is weak. Clone sizes are given selectively: once, few, many, or a class where the clone is expanded.

v_call: TRBV4-1
d_call: NA
j_call: TRBJ1-6
clone_size: NA
cdr3_aa: CASSQDGRLNSPLHF
cdr3_nt: TGCGCCAGCAGCCAAGATGGTCGGTTAAATTCACCCCTCCACTTT

v_call: TRBV6-5
d_call: TRBD1
j_call: TRBJ1-2
clone_size: NA
cdr3_aa: CASSYSKTGTLGYTF
cdr3_nt: TGTGCCAGCAGTTACTCGAAGACAGGGACCCTTGGCTACACCTTC

v_call: TRBV15
d_call: TRBD2
j_call: TRBJ2-3
clone_size: NA
cdr3_aa: CATSIAGYTDTQYF
cdr3_nt: TGTGCCACCAGCATAGCGGGATACACAGATACGCAGTATTTT

v_call: TRBV7-9
d_call: TRBD1
j_call: TRBJ2-7
clone_size: NA
cdr3_aa: CASSPGQGNSYEQYF
cdr3_nt: TGTGCCAGCAGCCCGGGACAGGGTAACTCCTACGAGCAGTACTTC

v_call: TRBV7-2
d_call: NA
j_call: TRBJ1-5
clone_size: NA
cdr3_aa: CASSLAGGGAGANQPQHF
cdr3_nt: TGTGCCAGCAGCTTAGCGGGGGGAGGGGCTGGGGCAAATCAGCCCCAGCATTTT

v_call: TRBV5-1
d_call: TRBD1
j_call: TRBJ1-2
clone_size: NA
cdr3_aa: CASSGGGVLTGGYTF
cdr3_nt: TGCGCCAGCAGCGGAGGGGGCGTCCTTACAGGTGGCTACACCTTC

v_call: TRBV28
d_call: NA
j_call: TRBJ2-1
clone_size: once
cdr3_aa: CASSLGGMYYNEQFF
cdr3_nt: TGTGCCAGCAGTTTAGGAGGGATGTACTACAATGAGCAGTTCTTC

v_call: TRBV11-2
d_call: TRBD2
j_call: TRBJ2-7
clone_size: NA
cdr3_aa: CASSLSSGGVTYEQYF
cdr3_nt: TGTGCCAGCAGCTTATCCTCGGGGGGGGTGACCTACGAGCAGTACTTC

v_call: TRBV7-6
d_call: NA
j_call: TRBJ1-1
clone_size: NA
cdr3_aa: CASSLVPGFTEAFF
cdr3_nt: TGTGCCAGCAGCTTAGTTCCGGGATTCACTGAAGCTTTCTTT

v_call: TRBV19
d_call: NA
j_call: TRBJ1-5
clone_size: NA
cdr3_aa: CASSIWTGRGSNQPQHF
cdr3_nt: TGTGCCAGTAGTATATGGACCGGGCGGGGTAGCAATCAGCCCCAGCATTTT

v_call: TRBV12-5
d_call: NA
j_call: TRBJ2-6
clone_size: NA
cdr3_aa: CASGLVRDSPNSGANVLTF
cdr3_nt: TGTGCTAGTGGTTTGGTACGCGACAGCCCAAACTCTGGGGCCAACGTCCTGACTTTC

v_call: TRBV6-5
d_call: NA
j_call: TRBJ2-3
clone_size: NA
cdr3_aa: CASKPRGATDTQYF
cdr3_nt: TGTGCCAGCAAGCCCCGGGGAGCCACAGATACGCAGTATTTT

v_call: TRBV5-6
d_call: TRBD2
j_call: TRBJ2-2
clone_size: NA
cdr3_aa: CASSYRTSGVQATGELFF
cdr3_nt: TGTGCCAGCAGCTATCGGACTAGCGGGGTTCAGGCAACCGGGGAGCTGTTTTTT

v_call: TRBV6-5
d_call: NA
j_call: TRBJ2-3
clone_size: NA
cdr3_aa: CASSYRQVADTQYF
cdr3_nt: TGTGCCAGCAGTTACCGACAGGTAGCAGATACGCAGTATTTT

v_call: TRBV9
d_call: NA
j_call: TRBJ2-7
clone_size: NA
cdr3_aa: CASSVVGSSYEQYF
cdr3_nt: TGTGCCAGCAGCGTAGTGGGGAGCTCCTACGAGCAGTACTTC

v_call: TRBV11-2
d_call: NA
j_call: TRBJ2-3
clone_size: NA
cdr3_aa: CASSPGLTGSTDTQYF
cdr3_nt: TGTGCCAGCAGCCCGGGGCTCACAGGGAGCACAGATACGCAGTATTTT

v_call: TRBV19
d_call: NA
j_call: TRBJ1-5
clone_size: NA
cdr3_aa: CASSIDLGGRQPQHF
cdr3_nt: TGTGCCAGTAGTATAGATTTGGGGGGTCGACAGCCCCAGCATTTT

v_call: TRBV6-1
d_call: NA
j_call: TRBJ2-5
clone_size: NA
cdr3_aa: CASSEAWTNHQETQYF
cdr3_nt: TGTGCCAGCAGTGAAGCCTGGACAAACCACCAAGAGACCCAGTACTTC

v_call: TRBV3-1/TRBV3-2
d_call: TRBD2
j_call: TRBJ2-3
clone_size: many
cdr3_aa: CASSLIGGFTDTQYF
cdr3_nt: TGTGCCAGCAGCCTCATCGGGGGGTTCACAGATACGCAGTATTTT

v_call: TRBV7-2
d_call: NA
j_call: TRBJ2-7
clone_size: NA
cdr3_aa: CASTMGLTYEQYF
cdr3_nt: TGTGCCAGCACCATGGGCCTAACCTACGAGCAGTACTTC

v_call: TRBV5-4
d_call: TRBD1
j_call: TRBJ1-1
clone_size: NA
cdr3_aa: CASSSTGRDRGSEAFF
cdr3_nt: TGTGCCAGCAGCTCAACGGGACGGGACAGGGGCTCTGAAGCTTTCTTT

v_call: TRBV4-3
d_call: TRBD1
j_call: TRBJ2-2
clone_size: few
cdr3_aa: CASSALNRGHRTGELFF
cdr3_nt: TGCGCCAGCAGCGCCCTGAACAGGGGGCATCGGACCGGGGAGCTGTTTTTT

v_call: TRBV19
d_call: TRBD2
j_call: TRBJ2-7
clone_size: NA
cdr3_aa: CASSINPSGSHTYEQYF
cdr3_nt: TGTGCCAGTAGTATAAACCCCAGCGGGAGTCACACCTACGAGCAGTACTTC

v_call: TRBV4-2
d_call: NA
j_call: TRBJ2-7
clone_size: NA
cdr3_aa: CASSQDVFNIGGSYEQYF
cdr3_nt: TGTGCCAGCAGCCAAGATGTATTTAATATCGGCGGCTCCTACGAGCAGTACTTC

v_call: TRBV10-1
d_call: NA
j_call: TRBJ1-1
clone_size: few
cdr3_aa: CASSESGGTEAFF
cdr3_nt: TGCGCCAGCAGTGAGTCGGGGGGCACTGAAGCTTTCTTT

v_call: TRBV9
d_call: NA
j_call: TRBJ1-3
clone_size: NA
cdr3_aa: CASSANTDRSQWPGNTIYF
cdr3_nt: TGTGCCAGCAGCGCGAATACCGACAGATCCCAGTGGCCTGGAAACACCATATATTTT

v_call: TRBV10-3
d_call: NA
j_call: TRBJ2-5
clone_size: NA
cdr3_aa: CAISTLGGGETQYF
cdr3_nt: TGTGCCATCAGTACCCTAGGGGGTGGCGAGACCCAGTACTTC

v_call: TRBV5-1
d_call: TRBD1
j_call: TRBJ2-1
clone_size: NA
cdr3_aa: CASHPGQGRNEQFF
cdr3_nt: TGCGCCAGCCATCCGGGACAGGGTCGCAATGAGCAGTTCTTC

v_call: TRBV4-1
d_call: NA
j_call: TRBJ2-7
clone_size: NA
cdr3_aa: CASSQEGVGISYEQYF
cdr3_nt: TGCGCCAGCAGCCAAGAAGGGGTCGGCATCTCCTACGAGCAGTACTTC

v_call: TRBV20-1
d_call: TRBD2
j_call: TRBJ2-1
clone_size: NA
cdr3_aa: CSASRLAGALNEQFF
cdr3_nt: TGCAGTGCTAGTAGACTAGCGGGGGCCCTTAATGAGCAGTTCTTC

v_call: TRBV5-1
d_call: NA
j_call: TRBJ2-5
clone_size: NA
cdr3_aa: CASSFGRQVLQETQYF
cdr3_nt: TGCGCCAGCAGCTTCGGGAGACAAGTTCTTCAAGAGACCCAGTACTTC

v_call: TRBV24-1
d_call: TRBD1
j_call: TRBJ2-2
clone_size: NA
cdr3_aa: CATSDLVTGSTGELFF
cdr3_nt: TGTGCCACCAGTGATCTAGTGACAGGGTCCACCGGGGAGCTGTTTTTT

v_call: TRBV19
d_call: NA
j_call: TRBJ1-4
clone_size: NA
cdr3_aa: CASTGGDEKLFF
cdr3_nt: TGTGCCAGCACTGGGGGGGATGAAAAACTGTTTTTT

v_call: TRBV6-5
d_call: TRBD1
j_call: TRBJ1-2
clone_size: NA
cdr3_aa: CASSYGTGGAYGYTF
cdr3_nt: TGTGCCAGCAGTTACGGGACAGGGGGCGCCTATGGCTACACCTTC

v_call: TRBV12-3/TRBV12-4
d_call: NA
j_call: TRBJ2-7
clone_size: NA
cdr3_aa: CASSQGDFYEQYF
cdr3_nt: TGTGCCAGCAGTCAAGGAGACTTTTACGAGCAGTACTTC

v_call: TRBV5-1
d_call: NA
j_call: TRBJ1-3
clone_size: NA
cdr3_aa: CASSLESRSSGNTIYF
cdr3_nt: TGCGCCAGCAGCTTGGAAAGTCGCAGCTCTGGAAACACCATATATTTT

v_call: TRBV10-3
d_call: TRBD2
j_call: TRBJ2-7
clone_size: NA
cdr3_aa: CAISESSSGPYEQYF
cdr3_nt: TGTGCCATCAGTGAGTCGTCTAGCGGGCCCTACGAGCAGTACTTC

v_call: TRBV19
d_call: NA
j_call: TRBJ1-5
clone_size: NA
cdr3_aa: CASSIMRDQPQHF
cdr3_nt: TGTGCCAGTAGTATTATGAGGGATCAGCCCCAGCATTTT

v_call: TRBV5-8
d_call: NA
j_call: TRBJ1-1
clone_size: NA
cdr3_aa: CASSLATLQLIYTEAFF
cdr3_nt: TGTGCCAGCAGCTTGGCGACGTTACAGCTAATCTACACTGAAGCTTTCTTT

v_call: TRBV4-1
d_call: TRBD2
j_call: TRBJ2-2
clone_size: NA
cdr3_aa: CASSQDTSGSRELFF
cdr3_nt: TGCGCCAGCAGCCAAGACACTAGCGGGAGCCGGGAGCTGTTTTTT

v_call: TRBV9
d_call: TRBD2
j_call: TRBJ2-3
clone_size: NA
cdr3_aa: CASSSAGSTDTQYF
cdr3_nt: TGTGCCAGCAGCTCAGCGGGGTCCACAGATACGCAGTATTTT

v_call: TRBV2
d_call: NA
j_call: TRBJ2-5
clone_size: NA
cdr3_aa: CASSESGTQYF
cdr3_nt: TGTGCCAGCAGTGAAAGCGGGACCCAGTACTTC

v_call: TRBV6-2/TRBV6-3
d_call: NA
j_call: TRBJ2-2
clone_size: NA
cdr3_aa: CASSPSRLLKGRELFF
cdr3_nt: TGTGCCAGCAGTCCCAGCCGACTGCTGAAAGGCCGGGAGCTGTTTTTT

v_call: TRBV5-5
d_call: NA
j_call: TRBJ1-1
clone_size: NA
cdr3_aa: CASSSGGMNTEAFF
cdr3_nt: TGTGCCAGCAGCTCTGGAGGGATGAACACTGAAGCTTTCTTT

v_call: TRBV10-3
d_call: TRBD1
j_call: TRBJ1-2
clone_size: NA
cdr3_aa: CAISSTSGGLDYGYTF
cdr3_nt: TGTGCCATCAGTTCTACCTCAGGGGGCCTCGACTATGGCTACACCTTC

v_call: TRBV7-2
d_call: NA
j_call: TRBJ2-5
clone_size: NA
cdr3_aa: CASSTGKTRRYQETQYF
cdr3_nt: TGTGCCAGCAGCACGGGGAAAACCCGGAGGTACCAAGAGACCCAGTACTTC

v_call: TRBV5-1
d_call: NA
j_call: TRBJ1-3
clone_size: NA
cdr3_aa: CASSLAGTSRGNTIYF
cdr3_nt: TGCGCCAGCAGCTTGGCCGGGACAAGTAGGGGAAACACCATATATTTT

v_call: TRBV18
d_call: NA
j_call: TRBJ2-3
clone_size: NA
cdr3_aa: CASSPLEGTDTQYF
cdr3_nt: TGTGCCAGCTCACCTTTGGAGGGAACAGATACGCAGTATTTT

v_call: TRBV6-5
d_call: NA
j_call: TRBJ1-1
clone_size: NA
cdr3_aa: CASSYRGAVNTEAFF
cdr3_nt: TGTGCCAGCAGTTACAGAGGCGCGGTGAACACTGAAGCTTTCTTT

v_call: TRBV24-1
d_call: NA
j_call: TRBJ1-1
clone_size: NA
cdr3_aa: CATSDITEAFF
cdr3_nt: TGTGCCACTTCGGACATCACTGAAGCTTTCTTT

v_call: TRBV5-4
d_call: TRBD2
j_call: TRBJ2-3
clone_size: once
cdr3_aa: CASSSSGRVTDTQYF
cdr3_nt: TGTGCCAGCAGCTCGAGCGGGAGGGTAACAGATACGCAGTATTTT

v_call: TRBV4-3
d_call: NA
j_call: TRBJ1-5
clone_size: NA
cdr3_aa: CASSQDLQGLQPQHF
cdr3_nt: TGCGCCAGCAGCCAAGATCTCCAGGGTCTTCAGCCCCAGCATTTT

v_call: TRBV20-1
d_call: NA
j_call: TRBJ2-5
clone_size: NA
cdr3_aa: CSASSRGTQYF
cdr3_nt: TGCAGTGCTAGTTCTAGGGGGACCCAGTACTTC

v_call: TRBV6-1
d_call: NA
j_call: TRBJ2-2
clone_size: NA
cdr3_aa: CASSEMWGSGELFF
cdr3_nt: TGTGCCAGCAGTGAAATGTGGGGCTCCGGGGAGCTGTTTTTT

v_call: TRBV20-1
d_call: TRBD2
j_call: TRBJ2-3
clone_size: NA
cdr3_aa: CSASGETSGSLTDTQYF
cdr3_nt: TGCAGTGCTAGTGGGGAGACTAGCGGGAGCCTCACAGATACGCAGTATTTT

v_call: TRBV10-3
d_call: TRBD1
j_call: TRBJ2-1
clone_size: NA
cdr3_aa: CAISEDRAGNEQFF
cdr3_nt: TGTGCCATCAGTGAGGACAGGGCGGGCAATGAGCAGTTCTTC

v_call: TRBV7-2
d_call: TRBD2
j_call: TRBJ2-3
clone_size: few
cdr3_aa: CASSLDTSGSALTKDTQYF
cdr3_nt: TGTGCCAGCAGCTTAGATACTAGCGGGAGCGCCCTTACGAAAGATACGCAGTATTTT

v_call: TRBV25-1
d_call: TRBD1
j_call: TRBJ2-1
clone_size: NA
cdr3_aa: CASSPGQGSKDEQFF
cdr3_nt: TGTGCCAGCAGCCCGGGACAGGGGAGTAAAGATGAGCAGTTCTTC

v_call: TRBV4-2
d_call: TRBD1
j_call: TRBJ1-6
clone_size: NA
cdr3_aa: CASSQTDREGSPLHF
cdr3_nt: TGTGCCAGCAGCCAAACGGACAGGGAGGGATCACCCCTCCACTTT

v_call: TRBV18
d_call: NA
j_call: TRBJ2-7
clone_size: NA
cdr3_aa: CASPLMGTRFHEQYF
cdr3_nt: TGTGCCAGCCCTCTTATGGGAACTAGATTCCACGAGCAGTACTTC